The 8 T cell receptor beta chains reported below all come from one sample, sequenced in a study of graft-versus-host responses after intestinal transplantation. Sequencing used immunoSEQ multiplex PCR; TCRdb keeps in-frame clones, though not all of them. This repertoire shows under 150,000 clones, about nine tenths found once; its top ten account for 0.18%. The antigens these receptors bind are not known. The specimen comprised unstimulated CD4+ T cells sorted from spleen or lymph node cells, sampled before intestinal transplant. These receptors all come from a human donor who received an intestinal transplant.

This chain connects TRBV2 to TRBJ1-1; D remains ambiguous. V was pared by 3 bases and J by 1 base, with 12 bases between. The CDR3 runs to 15 residues. Germline lookup yields CDR1 SNHLY and CDR2 FYNNEI. The CDR3, as DNA: TGTGCCAGCAGTGATCGGGATTTTAGGAACACTGAAGCTTTCTTT. Protein product: CASSDRDFRNTEAFF.

The chain is built from TRBV5-1 and TRBJ2-7; 9 positions agree with TRBD1. Per germline, CDR1 SGHRS and CDR2 YFSETQ. CDR3 length: 15 residues. J was trimmed by 4 bases and V by 0 bases; bases with no gene match: 5. CDR3 region: CASSLGGTGKYEQYF. CDR3 nucleotides: TGCGCCAGCAGCTTGGGGGGGACAGGGAAATACGAGCAGTACTTC.

The chain recombines TRBV18 with TRBJ1-5; maybe TRBD1 (5 bases). Germline values: CDR1 KGHSH, CDR2 LQKENI. The CDR3 extends over 15 amino acids. V lost 1 base, J lost 9 bases, and 16 bases lay in between. The CDR3 sequence is CASSPRRGESGPQHF. As DNA, the CDR3 is TGTGCCAGCTCACCACGACGGGGGGAATCAGGGCCCCAGCATTTT.

The chain is built from TRBV19 and TRBJ2-7; TRBD1 might be the D (6 bases). The germline CDR1 and CDR2 sequences are LNHDA and SQIVND (reference sequence). Trimming stripped 1 base from V and 2 bases from J, with 9 bases between. CDR3 length: 14 residues. CDR3 in amino acids: CASSIGGQTYEQYF. For the CDR3, the DNA is TGTGCCAGTAGTATAGGGGGACAAACCTACGAGCAGTACTTC. Drawing the rest from reference TRBV19 and TRBJ2-7, the complete variable domain is DGGITQSPKYLFRKEGQNVTLSCEQNLNHDAMYWYRQDPGQGLRLIYYSQIVNDFQKGDIAEGYSVSREKKESFPLTVTSAQKNPTAFYLCASSIGGQTYEQYFGPGTRLTVT.

V is TRBV5-1 and J is TRBJ1-1, with TRBD1 identical over 8 bases. Trimming at V came to 5 bases and at J to 1 base, leaving 10 bases not matched to a gene. Germline V gene data show CDR1 as SGHRS and CDR2 as YFSETQ. The CDR3 totals 16 residues. DNA of the CDR3: TGCGCCAGCAGAACCGCAGGGGGCGCTTCGAACACTGAAGCTTTCTTT. Its protein product is CASRTAGGASNTEAFF.

This clone was detected only a few times. The genes are TRBV19 and TRBJ1-3; D is possibly TRBD1 (6 bases). The CDR3 loop spans 16 amino acids. Trimming removed 5 bases at V and 1 base at J, with 15 bases between. The germline CDR1 and CDR2 sequences are LNHDA and SQIVND (reference sequence). In DNA, the CDR3 is TGTGCCAGTAGTCCGCAGGACAGACTTTCTGGAAACACCATATATTTT. Its protein is CASSPQDRLSGNTIYF. Looking up the rest from reference TRBV19 and TRBJ1-3 gives the full variable domain: DGGITQSPKYLFRKEGQNVTLSCEQNLNHDAMYWYRQDPGQGLRLIYYSQIVNDFQKGDIAEGYSVSREKKESFPLTVTSAQKNPTAFYLCASSPQDRLSGNTIYFGEGSWLTVV.

The chain carries TRBV5-6 and TRBJ1-2, with D perhaps TRBD1 (6 bases). V was cut by 4 bases and J by 8 bases, with 15 bases left in between. Germline V CDR1 and CDR2: SGHDT, YYEEEE. The CDR3 consists of 13 residues. The CDR3 is CASSTDRTLGYTF. CDR3 sequence (DNA): TGTGCCAGCAGCACAGACAGGACGTTGGGCTACACCTTC.

The gene calls are TRBV7-8 and TRBJ2-1, with 15 positions matching TRBD2. CDR3 length: 16 residues. The germline CDR1 and CDR2 sequences are SGHVS and FQNEAQ. J gave up 5 bases and V 5 bases, and 4 bases lay outside the gene matches. CDR3 protein: CASSIGLAGGDNEQFF. The CDR3 DNA sequence: TGTGCCAGCAGCATAGGACTAGCGGGAGGGGACAATGAGCAGTTCTTC.